This T cell receptor beta chain comes out of a study of shared clonotypes between healthy human individuals. Germline V CDR1 and CDR2: GTSNPN, SVGIG (reference sequence). The CDR3 sequence is 15 residues long. V lost 1 base to trimming and J lost 8 bases, with 20 bases between them. All participating donors were Caucasian adults from Nashville, Tennessee. Ten immunoSEQ deep assay plates were used to sequence unsorted PBMC DNA. Profiling relied on immunoSEQ multiplex PCR, and the TCRdb table lists in-frame clones only, not all of them. The table shows some 500,000 clones, with approximately 77% occurring only once. Points on this clone: Antigen: not known.

General study results and limits: It was expected that sequencing depth would affect clonotype sharing among donors.

This chain links TRBV30 with TRBJ1-2, with TRBD1 as a possible D gene (6 bases). The sequence came from a woman aged 40-49 years in good health. Some clones in this sample may be carry-over from other donors' samples. Sample: PBMCs. CDR3 DNA: TGTGCCTGGAGTGCCCCCAACCGGGGGGCGGAAGGCTACACCTTC. Amino acid sequence: CAWSAPNRGAEGYTF.